These 19 T cell receptor beta chains originate from one sample sequenced in a study of graft-versus-host responses after intestinal transplantation. Graft specimens yielded both intraepithelial and lamina propria lymphocytes. The assay was immunoSEQ multiplex PCR, and TCRdb's table has in-frame clones only and misses some. The table includes 9,500 to 12,000 clones, under 85% detected once. The material sequenced was ileum tissue, taken 23 days after intestinal transplant. The receptors stem from a human patient who received an intestinal transplant, so some T cells may come from the graft donor.

The chain couples TRBV6-1 to TRBJ1-1, with unresolved D. V dropped 4 bases and J dropped 1 base, with 10 bases sitting between them. This CDR3 has 14 residues. Germline V lookup: CDR1 MNHNS, CDR2 SASEGT. DNA for the CDR3: TGTGCCAGCAGTGTGCCGGTGGAGAACACTGAAGCTTTCTTT. This codes for CASSVPVENTEAFF.

In this sample, this clone turned up a few times. The chain combines TRBV7-9 with TRBJ1-4, with TRBD1 as a possible D gene (5 bases). The ends were cut back, 2 bases at V and 4 bases at J, with 14 bases in the middle. Per germline, CDR1 SEHNR and CDR2 FQNEAQ (reference sequence). The CDR3 consists of 16 residues. CDR3 region: CASSLTSGAYNEKLFF. The CDR3, as DNA: TGTGCCAGCAGCTTAACTAGCGGGGCGTATAATGAAAAACTGTTTTTT.

The rearrangement joins TRBV4-3 to TRBJ2-1; D is ambiguous. Germline lookup yields CDR1 LGHNA and CDR2 YSLEER. V was trimmed by 0 bases and J by 5 bases, leaving 8 bases between them. This CDR3 has 14 residues. The CDR3 protein is CASSQDQLNNEQFF. The CDR3 DNA sequence: TGCGCCAGCAGCCAAGATCAACTAAACAATGAGCAGTTCTTC.

In nucleotides, the CDR3 is TGTGCCAGCAGCCAAGAACCCGGACTGGATTCAGATACGCAGTATTTT. This translates into CASSQEPGLDSDTQYF. The chain links TRBV4-2 to TRBJ2-3, with D tentatively TRBD2 (5 bases). The CDR3 consists of 16 residues. V dropped 0 bases and J dropped 4 bases, with 14 bases sitting between them. Germline V gene data show CDR1 as LGHNA and CDR2 as YNFKEQ.

The gene calls are TRBV5-6 and TRBJ2-7; the D gene could be TRBD1 or TRBD2 (5 bases each). The CDR3 contains 12 residues. The V gene's germline CDR1 is SGHDT and CDR2 YYEEEE. V dropped 3 bases and J dropped 6 bases, with 10 bases sitting between them. Written as DNA, the CDR3 is TGTGCCAGCAGCTGGCCCGGGACCGAGCAGTACTTC. This codes for CASSWPGTEQYF.

The chain joins TRBV5-4 to TRBJ2-1; TRBD2 aligns across 7 bases. Per the germline V gene, CDR1 is SGHNT and CDR2 is YYREEE (reference sequence). V shed 0 bases, J shed 10 bases, and the junction held 10 bases outside the gene matches. The CDR3 runs 15 residues. The CDR3 loop reads CASSLGLAADKEQFF. The CDR3 bases are TGTGCCAGCAGCTTGGGACTAGCCGCTGATAAGGAGCAGTTCTTC.

This clone was detected only once. CDR3 sequence reads: CASSRIQGYNEQFF. DNA of the CDR3: TGTGCCAGCAGCCGGATTCAGGGTTACAATGAGCAGTTCTTC. This chain connects TRBV11-2 to TRBJ2-1; D is possibly TRBD1 (5 bases). The V and J ends lost 5 bases and 4 bases respectively, with 12 bases between them. This CDR3 comprises 14 residues. CDR1 and CDR2 from the germline V gene are SGHAT and FQNNGV. Based on the CDR3 plus reference TRBV11-2 and TRBJ2-1, the full variable domain is EAGVAQSPRYKIIEKRQSVAFWCNPISGHATLYWYQQILGQGPKLLIQFQNNGVVDDSQLPKDRFSAERLKGVDSTLKIQPAKLEDSAVYLCASSRIQGYNEQFFGPGTRLTVL.

The CDR3, as DNA: TGTGCCAGCAGCCCCGGAAGCGTTACCGGGGAGCTGTTTTTT. Translated: CASSPGSVTGELFF. The chain combines TRBV11-3 with TRBJ2-2; D uncertain. The CDR3 is made up of 14 amino acids. The V gene's germline CDR1 is SGHNT and CDR2 YENEEA. Trimming took 5 bases from V and 5 from J, leaving 12 bases between them.

V is TRBV10-2 and J is TRBJ2-1; D gene uncertain. Trimming cost V 7 bases and J 8 bases, with 12 bases left between them. The CDR3 covers 12 residues. Germline assignment: CDR1 WSHSY and CDR2 SAAADI. CDR3 in DNA: TGCGCCAGCACCCGTAGGGTGGATGAGCAGTTCTTC. Its translation is CASTRRVDEQFF.

The chain links TRBV5-6 to TRBJ2-5; D is possibly TRBD1 (6 bases). Trimming pared 4 bases from V and 5 bases from J, leaving 12 bases between. The germline gives CDR1 SGHDT, CDR2 YYEEEE. This CDR3 has 13 residues. CDR3 sequence reads: CASSPTGRETQYF. In DNA, the CDR3 is TGTGCCAGCAGCCCTACAGGGCGGGAGACCCAGTACTTC.

This clone has only one observation. This rearrangement joins TRBV28 to TRBJ1-5; TRBD1 aligns across 7 bases. Unmatched junction bases numbered 8, after V lost 3 bases and J lost 0 bases. Germline lookup yields CDR1 MDHEN and CDR2 SYDVKM. This CDR3 contains 17 residues. The CDR3 coding sequence is TGTGCCAGCAGTTTGGGGACAGAGCTTTATAGCAATCAGCCCCAGCATTTT. It codes for CASSLGTELYSNQPQHF. The whole variable domain, remainder taken from reference TRBV28 and TRBJ1-5, is DVKVTQSSRYLVKRTGEKVFLECVQDMDHENMFWYRQDPGLGLRLIYFSYDVKMKEKGDIPEGYSVSREKKERFSLILESASTNQTSMYLCASSLGTELYSNQPQHFGDGTRLSIL.

The chain joins TRBV6-1 to TRBJ2-3; TRBD2 aligns across 10 bases. CDR1 is MNHNS, CDR2 SASEGT, per germline. J was trimmed by 4 bases and V by 4 bases; bases with no gene match: 5. The CDR3 is made up of 15 amino acids. CDR3 sequence (DNA): TGTGCCAGCAGTGGCAGCGGGGGGGCGGCAGATACGCAGTATTTT. It translates to CASSGSGGAADTQYF.

The chain carries TRBV28 and TRBJ2-7; D possibly matches TRBD1 or TRBD2 (5 bases each). Trimming pared 3 bases from V and 4 bases from J, leaving 13 bases between. Looked up from germline, CDR1 is MDHEN and CDR2 is SYDVKM. CDR3 length: 14 amino acids. CDR3 bases: TGTGCCAGCAGTTTTTGGCAGGGAGAATACGAGCAGTACTTC. Its protein is CASSFWQGEYEQYF. Using reference TRBV28 and TRBJ2-7 for the parts outside the CDR3, the full variable domain is DVKVTQSSRYLVKRTGEKVFLECVQDMDHENMFWYRQDPGLGLRLIYFSYDVKMKEKGDIPEGYSVSREKKERFSLILESASTNQTSMYLCASSFWQGEYEQYFGPGTRLTVT.

The V gene is TRBV4-3, the J gene TRBJ2-7; no definite D call. Germline V gene lookup returns CDR1 LGHNA and CDR2 YSLEER. V lost 2 bases and J 5 bases, leaving 13 bases between the germline ends. The CDR3 is 14 residues long. CDR3 loop: CASSQTGFTNEQYF. CDR3 nucleotide sequence: TGCGCCAGCAGCCAAACCGGGTTCACCAACGAGCAGTACTTC.

The rearrangement links TRBV28 to TRBJ2-1; D ambiguous. The CDR3 is 12 amino acids. The germline CDR1 and CDR2 sequences are MDHEN and SYDVKM. V gave up 8 bases and J gave up 4 bases, with 9 bases separating them. CDR3 loop: CASGEGYNEQFF. CDR3 nucleotides: TGTGCCAGCGGAGAAGGATACAATGAGCAGTTCTTC.

The genes are TRBV2 and TRBJ2-3; D may be TRBD1 (6 bases). Trimming left V 6 bases short and J 6 bases short, with 19 bases between. The CDR3 runs 15 residues. Germline CDR1 is SNHLY and CDR2 is FYNNEI. CDR3 coding DNA: TGTGCCAGCAGGGACAGACGTTTACTAGGGGATACGCAGTATTTT. Its translation: CASRDRRLLGDTQYF.

This clone was counted a few times. The V gene is TRBV4-2, the J gene TRBJ1-4, with D unclear. CDR1 is LGHNA, CDR2 YNFKEQ, per germline. CDR3 length equals 13 residues. The V end was cut by 0 bases, the J end by 7 bases, with 6 bases between. CDR3 DNA: TGTGCCAGCAGCCAAGACGTTAGTGAAAAACTGTTTTTT. It translates to CASSQDVSEKLFF.

The gene calls are TRBV18 and TRBJ2-3; no clear D. V lost 8 bases and J 5 bases, leaving 8 bases between the germline ends. Germline CDR1 is KGHSH and CDR2 is LQKENI. This CDR3 contains 11 residues. This CDR3 reads CASLAGDTQYF. CDR3 nucleotide sequence: TGTGCCAGCCTCGCAGGAGATACGCAGTATTTT.

With regard to this clone: Germline and junction disagree at one end, which may indicate a read error. V is TRBV7-7 and J is TRBJ2-5, with TRBD1 identical over 12 bases. Germline V lookup: CDR1 SSHAT, CDR2 FNYEAQ (reference sequence). CDR3 size: 14 residues. CDR3 sequence: CASSPGTGGETQYF. In nucleotides, the CDR3 is TGTGCTAGCAGCCCCGGGACAGGGGGCGAGACCCAGTACTTC.